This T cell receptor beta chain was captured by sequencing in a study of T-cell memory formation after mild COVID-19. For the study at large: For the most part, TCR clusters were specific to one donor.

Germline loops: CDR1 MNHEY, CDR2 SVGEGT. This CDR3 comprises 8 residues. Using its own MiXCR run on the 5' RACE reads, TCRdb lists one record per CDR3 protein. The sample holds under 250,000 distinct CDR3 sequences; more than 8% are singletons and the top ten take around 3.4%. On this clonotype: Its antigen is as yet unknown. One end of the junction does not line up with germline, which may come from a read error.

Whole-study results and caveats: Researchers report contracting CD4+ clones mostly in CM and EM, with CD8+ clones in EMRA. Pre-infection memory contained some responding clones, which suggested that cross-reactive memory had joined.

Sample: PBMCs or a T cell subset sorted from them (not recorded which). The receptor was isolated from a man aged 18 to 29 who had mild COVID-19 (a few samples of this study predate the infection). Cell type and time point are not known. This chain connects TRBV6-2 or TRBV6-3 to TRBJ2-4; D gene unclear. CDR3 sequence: CASSLPFF. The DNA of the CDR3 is TGTGCCAGCAGCCTACCCTTCTTC.